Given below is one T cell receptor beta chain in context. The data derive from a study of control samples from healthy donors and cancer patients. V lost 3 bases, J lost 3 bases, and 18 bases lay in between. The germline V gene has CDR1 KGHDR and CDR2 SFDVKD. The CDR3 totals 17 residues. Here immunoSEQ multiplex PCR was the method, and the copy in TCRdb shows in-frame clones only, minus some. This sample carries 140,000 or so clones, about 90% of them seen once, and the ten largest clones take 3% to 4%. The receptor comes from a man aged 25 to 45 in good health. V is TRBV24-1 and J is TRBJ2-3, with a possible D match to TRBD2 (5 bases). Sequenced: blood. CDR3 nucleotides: TGTGCCACCAGTGATGGCCGCCCGGGATGGCTGACAGATACGCAGTATTTT. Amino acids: CATSDGRPGWLTDTQYF.